A single sample gave rise to the 21 T cell receptor beta chains below, sequenced in a study of graft-versus-host responses after intestinal transplantation. Here immunoSEQ multiplex PCR was the method, and the copy in TCRdb shows in-frame clones only, minus some. Of 60,000 to 65,000 clones in the sample, more than 85% were seen once. These TCRs are of unknown antigen specificity. The sample consisted of unstimulated CD8+ T cells sorted from spleen or lymph node cells, taken before transplant. The source of these receptors is a human donor who was the organ donor for an intestinal transplant.

V and J are TRBV18 and TRBJ2-3, with TRBD1 as a possible D gene (5 bases). The CDR3 is 16 amino acids. Germline V gene data show CDR1 as KGHSH and CDR2 as LQKENI. V dropped 3 bases and J dropped 0 bases, with 13 bases sitting between them. CDR3 coding DNA: TGTGCCAGCTCACCTACAGGAGAACCTAGCACAGATACGCAGTATTTT. This encodes CASSPTGEPSTDTQYF. Together with reference TRBV18 and TRBJ2-3, the CDR3 gives the full variable domain: NAGVMQNPRHLVRRRGQEARLRCSPMKGHSHVYWYRQLPEEGLKFMVYLQKENIIDESGMPKERFSAEFPKEGPSILRIQQVVRGDSAAYFCASSPTGEPSTDTQYFGPGTRLTVL.

The rearrangement links TRBV28 to TRBJ1-1, with 9 nucleotides matching TRBD1. Germline V CDR1 and CDR2: MDHEN, SYDVKM. CDR3 size: 19 residues. Trimming took 8 bases from V and 0 from J; bases not matched to a gene: 19. This chain's CDR3 is CASPGSRDGQGRMNTEAFF. Here the CDR3 DNA reads TGTGCCAGCCCCGGATCCAGAGATGGACAGGGGCGAATGAACACTGAAGCTTTCTTT.

The V and J genes are TRBV19 and TRBJ1-2, with no clear D. Trimming took 3 bases from V and 11 from J, leaving 13 bases between them. The CDR3 is 12 amino acids. The V gene's germline CDR1 is LNHDA and CDR2 SQIVND (reference sequence). Written as DNA, the CDR3 is TGTGCCAGTAGTATTACCGAGGAGGTTTACACCTTC. Translated: CASSITEEVYTF.

The chain couples TRBV2 to TRBJ2-2, with 7 bases lining up with TRBD2. Germline V lookup: CDR1 SNHLY, CDR2 FYNNEI. With 8 bases clipped from V and 3 bases from J, the junction kept 6 bases outside the gene matches. This CDR3 is built from 14 residues. The CDR3: CASFSGSYTGELFF. The CDR3 bases are TGTGCCAGCTTTAGCGGGTCCTACACCGGGGAGCTGTTTTTT.

This chain connects TRBV9 to TRBJ1-1, with D possibly matching TRBD1 (5 bases). V was pared by 0 bases and J by 5 bases, with 11 bases between. Per germline, CDR1 SGDLS and CDR2 YYNGEE. This CDR3 contains 14 residues. The CDR3: CASSVGRDGTEAFF. In nucleotides, the CDR3 is TGTGCCAGCAGCGTAGGGCGGGACGGTACTGAAGCTTTCTTT.

This chain joins TRBV5-1 and TRBJ1-2; 10 positions agree with TRBD1. CDR1 and CDR2 (germline): SGHRS, YFSETQ. With V trimmed by 5 bases and J by 6 bases, 10 bases remained unmatched. CDR3 length equals 15 residues. The CDR3 nucleotides read TGCGCCAGCAGTTTGCCGGACAGGGGGAGGGATGGCTACACCTTC. Translated: CASSLPDRGRDGYTF.

CDR3 loop: CASSVAGTGFNEQFF. For the CDR3, the DNA is TGTGCCAGCAGCGTCGCCGGGACAGGGTTCAATGAGCAGTTCTTC. The chain employs TRBV5-6 and TRBJ2-1; 9 bases line up with TRBD1. The V segment lost 4 bases and the J segment 6 bases; nucleotides outside the gene matches: 8. Germline V gives CDR1 SGHDT, CDR2 YYEEEE. The CDR3 runs to 15 residues.

This clone was seen only once. The rearrangement uses TRBV27 and TRBJ1-1; D gene uncertain. Per the germline V gene, CDR1 is MNHEY and CDR2 is SMNVEV (reference sequence). V lost 1 base and J 4 bases, leaving 10 bases between the germline ends. This CDR3 spans 14 amino acids. The CDR3 spells CASSLFSRFTEAFF. The CDR3 DNA reads as TGTGCCAGCAGTTTATTCTCCCGGTTCACTGAAGCTTTCTTT.

The chain employs TRBV5-6 and TRBJ2-3; 9 nucleotides align to TRBD2. The J segment lost 3 bases and the V segment lost 4 bases, leaving 9 bases of the junction unmatched. Germline V CDR1 and CDR2: SGHDT, YYEEEE. The CDR3 totals 16 residues. DNA for the CDR3: TGTGCCAGCAGCGGCGAGCGGGAGGAGGTGACAGATACGCAGTATTTT. Translated: CASSGEREEVTDTQYF.

V usage is TRBV27 and J usage is TRBJ1-5, with 7 bases lining up with TRBD1. The germline V gene encodes CDR1 MNHEY and CDR2 SMNVEV (reference sequence). The CDR3 spans 16 residues. With 8 bases clipped from V and 5 bases from J, the junction kept 15 bases outside the gene matches. The CDR3, as DNA: TGTGCCAGCGGCTTATCGAGAGGGGGCGCGGATCAGCCCCAGCATTTT. Amino acid sequence: CASGLSRGGADQPQHF.

The CDR3 region is CASSLDALAGAPNNEQFF. The DNA of the CDR3 is TGTGCCAGCAGCTTAGACGCCCTAGCGGGAGCCCCCAACAATGAGCAGTTCTTC. This chain links TRBV11-3 with TRBJ2-1; 10 bases match TRBD2. Germline-derived CDR1 and CDR2 are SGHNT and YENEEA. V lost 0 bases and J lost 5; bases outside the gene matches: 10. The CDR3 extends over 18 amino acids.

CDR3 bases: TGTGCCTGGGATTACCTAGCGGGTTTTAGATATGGCTACACCTTC. This gives the protein CAWDYLAGFRYGYTF. V usage is TRBV30 and J usage is TRBJ1-2; D not resolved. V lost 5 bases, J lost 5 bases, and 21 bases lay in between. CDR1 and CDR2 from the germline V gene are GTSNPN and SVGIG (reference sequence). The CDR3 is made up of 15 amino acids.

The chain links TRBV15 to TRBJ1-2, with 7 nucleotides matching TRBD1. CDR3 length equals 14 residues. Germline V gene data show CDR1 as LNHNV and CDR2 as YYDKDF (reference sequence). Trimming removed 0 bases from V and 6 bases from J; junction bases left unmatched: 4. The CDR3 DNA reads as TGTGCCACCAGCAGAGAAGACAGGGTGAATGGCTACACCTTC. Protein product: CATSREDRVNGYTF.

V and J are TRBV9 and TRBJ2-2, with 8 bases lining up with TRBD1. V lost 3 bases and J lost 5; bases outside the gene matches: 3. The CDR3 length is 14 residues. Germline V gene data show CDR1 as SGDLS and CDR2 as YYNGEE. Here the CDR3 reads CASSDRGRTGELFF. The CDR3 DNA is TGTGCCAGCAGCGACAGGGGGAGAACCGGGGAGCTGTTTTTT.

In its sample, this clone was seen once. The rearrangement uses TRBV9 and TRBJ2-1, with 14 bases matching TRBD2. The CDR3 covers 18 residues. With 4 bases clipped from V and 4 bases from J, the junction kept 10 bases outside the gene matches. From germline, CDR1 is SGDLS and CDR2 YYNGEE. Here the CDR3 reads CASSPWTSGRLLYNEQFF. CDR3 bases: TGTGCCAGCAGCCCTTGGACTAGCGGGAGGCTGTTATACAATGAGCAGTTCTTC.

The chain couples TRBV9 to TRBJ1-5; maybe TRBD1 (6 bases). Germline V lookup: CDR1 SGDLS, CDR2 YYNGEE. Trimming removed 1 base at V and 2 bases at J, with 10 bases between. CDR3 length equals 15 residues. CDR3 region: CASSVSRQGNQPQHF. CDR3 nucleotides: TGTGCCAGCAGCGTATCCCGACAGGGCAATCAGCCCCAGCATTTT.

Only one count was recorded for this clone. This chain links TRBV7-6 with TRBJ2-7; a possible D gene is TRBD2 (5 bases). Trimming removed 1 base from V and 4 bases from J, with 8 bases in between. Germline CDR1 and CDR2: SGHVS and FNYEAQ. CDR3 size: 13 residues. The CDR3 nucleotides are TGTGCCAGCAGCTTAGAACGGGATTACGAGCAGTACTTC. This encodes CASSLERDYEQYF.

CDR3 in amino acids: CASSDRGKYEQYF. The CDR3 bases are TGTGCCAGCAGTGACAGAGGAAAATACGAGCAGTACTTC. This sequence joins TRBV2 and TRBJ2-7; D not certain. In germline, CDR1 is SNHLY, CDR2 FYNNEI. Trimming took 3 bases from V and 4 from J, leaving 10 bases between them. This CDR3 has 13 residues.

The chain joins TRBV5-6 to TRBJ2-1; 8 nucleotides agree with TRBD2. This CDR3 comprises 16 residues. The germline V gene has CDR1 SGHDT and CDR2 YYEEEE. The V segment lost 1 base and the J segment 6 bases; nucleotides outside the gene matches: 9. The CDR3 coding sequence is TGTGCCAGCAGCTTGAATCCAGCGGGAGAGGGCAATGAGCAGTTCTTC. It specifies CASSLNPAGEGNEQFF.

V usage is TRBV7-3 and J usage is TRBJ2-7; TRBD1 is a possible D gene (5 bases). The CDR3 is 17 amino acids. Germline-derived CDR1 and CDR2 are SGHTA and FQGTGA. V dropped 5 bases and J dropped 0 bases, with 20 bases sitting between them. CDR3 bases: TGTGCCAGCAGCCTCCAAGAGATCGGACACAGCTCCTACGAGCAGTACTTC. It specifies CASSLQEIGHSSYEQYF.

V gene TRBV18 combines with J gene TRBJ1-1; no reliable D call. Deletions cut 1 base from V and 5 bases from J, with 8 bases between. CDR1 and CDR2 (germline): KGHSH, LQKENI. The CDR3 runs to 13 residues. CDR3 nucleotide sequence: TGTGCCAGCTCACCACGTAGGAGGACTGAAGCTTTCTTT. Its translation is CASSPRRRTEAFF.